The source of this T cell receptor (beta chain) is a study of OX40 agonist ivuxolimab in advanced cancers. As concerns this clone: Antigen specificity is unknown.

Germline CDR1 is SGHAT and CDR2 is FQNNGV. Trimming removed 3 bases at V and 8 bases at J, with 25 bases between. This CDR3 contains 18 residues. Assay: immunoSEQ multiplex PCR; the TCRdb copy retains only in-frame clones and omits some. The sample lists 65,000 to 90,000 clones, 75% to 90% occurring once. Study outcomes and limitations: Researchers report that CD8+ T cells had, on average, more expanded clones than CD4+.

The receptor's source is an adult with an advanced solid tumor such as melanoma, head and neck, liver or kidney cancer. The sequences come from CD4+ or CD8+ T cells sorted from blood, collected in a trial of the OX40 agonist ivuxolimab. This sequence joins TRBV11-2 and TRBJ1-4; D call uncertain. The CDR3 here is CASSFSLSSGSTDEKLFF. CDR3 DNA sequence: TGTGCCAGCAGCTTTTCCCTGTCCTCGGGAAGCACCGACGAAAAACTGTTTTTT.